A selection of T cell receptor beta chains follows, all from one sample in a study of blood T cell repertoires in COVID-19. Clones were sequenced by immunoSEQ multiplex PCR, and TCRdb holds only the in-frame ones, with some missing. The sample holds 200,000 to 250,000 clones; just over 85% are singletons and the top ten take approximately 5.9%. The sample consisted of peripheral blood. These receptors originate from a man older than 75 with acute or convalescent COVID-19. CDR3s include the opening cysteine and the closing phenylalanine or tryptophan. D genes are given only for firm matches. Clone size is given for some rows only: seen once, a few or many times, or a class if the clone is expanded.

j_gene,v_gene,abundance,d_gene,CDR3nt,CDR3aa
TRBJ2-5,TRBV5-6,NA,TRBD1,TGTGCCAGCGAGGACAGGGGTTTAAAAAAGACCCAGTACTTC,CASEDRGLKKTQYF
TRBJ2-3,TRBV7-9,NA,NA,TGTGCCAGCAGCCCACGGACTATGTTGGGTACGCAGTATTTT,CASSPRTMLGTQYF
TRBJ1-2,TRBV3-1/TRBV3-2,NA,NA,TGTGCCAGCAGCCCTTTGTACCCCTACGGCTACACCTTC,CASSPLYPYGYTF
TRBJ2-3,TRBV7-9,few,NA,TGTGCCAGCAGCTTATCCGGAGATACGCAGTATTTT,CASSLSGDTQYF
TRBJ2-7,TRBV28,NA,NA,TGTGCCAGCAGCTCCCCAGGGACAAGGGGCTCCTACGAGCAGTACTTC,CASSSPGTRGSYEQYF
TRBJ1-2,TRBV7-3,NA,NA,TGTGCCAGCAGCCCGTCCGGGACATTCTATGGCTACACCTTC,CASSPSGTFYGYTF
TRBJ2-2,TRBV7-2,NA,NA,TGTGCCAGCAGCTTAGATATCGGGGGACTCACCGGGGAGCTGTTTTTT,CASSLDIGGLTGELFF
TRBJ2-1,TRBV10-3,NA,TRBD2,TGTGCCTCCCATGCCCGACTAGCGGCCAATGAGCAGTTCTTC,CASHARLAANEQFF
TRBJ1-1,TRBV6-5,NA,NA,TGTGCCAGCAGCCCAATAACAGGGAAGAACACTGAAGCTTTCTTT,CASSPITGKNTEAFF
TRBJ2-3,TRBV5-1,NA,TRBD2,TGCGCCAGCAGCTTGCGGTCTAGCGGGAGCCTGATTAGCACAGATACGCAGTATTTT,CASSLRSSGSLISTDTQYF
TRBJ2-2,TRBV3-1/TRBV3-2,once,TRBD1,TGTGCCAGCAGCCAGAGACAGGGGAACACCGGGGAGCTGTTTTTT,CASSQRQGNTGELFF
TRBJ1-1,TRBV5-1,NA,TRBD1,TGCGCCAGCAGCTACGACAGGGGGGACACTGAAGCTTTCTTT,CASSYDRGDTEAFF
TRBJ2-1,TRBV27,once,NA,TGTGCCAGCAGCCTTCCCGGGGGTGGTGAGCAGTTCTTC,CASSLPGGGEQFF
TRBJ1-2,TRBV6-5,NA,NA,TGTGCCTCCTGGGCGTCAAACTATGGCTACACCTTC,CASWASNYGYTF
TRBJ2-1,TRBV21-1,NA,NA,TGTGCCAGCAGCAAAGAGGGGCGGGGGACCAACAATGAGCAGTTCTTC,CASSKEGRGTNNEQFF
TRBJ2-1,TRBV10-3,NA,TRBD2,TGTGCCATCAGTTCGACTAGCGGCGATGAGCAGTTCTTC,CAISSTSGDEQFF
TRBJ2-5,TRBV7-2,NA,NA,TGTGCCAGCAGCTCAGCCCAGGGGAGCCCAGAGACCCAGTACTTC,CASSSAQGSPETQYF
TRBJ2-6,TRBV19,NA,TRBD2,TGTGCCAGTACATCTAGCGGGAGGGCCTCTGGGGCCAACGTCCTGACTTTC,CASTSSGRASGANVLTF
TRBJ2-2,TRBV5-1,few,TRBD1,TGCGCCAGCAGCCCGGGACAGCCGAACACCGGGGAGCTGTTTTTT,CASSPGQPNTGELFF
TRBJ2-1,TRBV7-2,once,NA,TGTGCCAGCAGCTTGAACGGGAGAGGTGTCAATGAGCAGTTCTTC,CASSLNGRGVNEQFF
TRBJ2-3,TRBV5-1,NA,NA,TGCGCCAGCAGCTTGGTGTCAGATCCCACAGATACGCAGTATTTT,CASSLVSDPTDTQYF
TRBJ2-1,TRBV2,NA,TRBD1,TGTGCCAGCTATACGACAGGGTTGAATGAGCAGTTCTTC,CASYTTGLNEQFF
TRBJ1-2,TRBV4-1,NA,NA,TGCGCCTCCGCCGGGGGCTATGGCTACACCTTC,CASAGGYGYTF
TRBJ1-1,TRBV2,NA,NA,TGTGCCAGCTGGGGGGACGGGAGTACTGAAGCTTTCTTT,CASWGDGSTEAFF
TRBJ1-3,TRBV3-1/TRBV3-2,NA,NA,TGTGCCAGCAGCCAAGCCCTGACATCTGGAAACACCATATATTTT,CASSQALTSGNTIYF
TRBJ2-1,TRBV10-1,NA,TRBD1,TGCGCCAGCAGCGATTACGCAGGGGGATACAATGAGCAGTTCTTC,CASSDYAGGYNEQFF
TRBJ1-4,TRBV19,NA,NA,TGTGCCAGTAGCAGAATGGGGGGTACTAATGAAAAACTGTTTTTT,CASSRMGGTNEKLFF
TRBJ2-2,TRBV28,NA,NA,TGTGCCAGCAGTTTTCGGGGTCCGAACACCGGGGAGCTGTTTTTT,CASSFRGPNTGELFF
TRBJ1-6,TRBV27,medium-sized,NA,TGTGCCAGCAGTTTAGACGGACTCAATTCACCCCTCCACTTT,CASSLDGLNSPLHF
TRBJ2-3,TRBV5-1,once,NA,TGCGCCAGCAGCTTGGACAGGCTACGTGCCACAGATACGCAGTATTTT,CASSLDRLRATDTQYF
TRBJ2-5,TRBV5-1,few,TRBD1,TGCGCCAGCAGCCCCGGACAGGGGGGAGAGACCCAGTACTTC,CASSPGQGGETQYF
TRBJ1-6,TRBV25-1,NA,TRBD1,TGTGCCAGCAGTGCCTACTTGACAGGGGATCTCAGTTCACCCCTCCACTTT,CASSAYLTGDLSSPLHF
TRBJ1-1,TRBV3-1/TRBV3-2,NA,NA,TGTGCCAGCAGCCCCTCAATACCTATGAACACTGAAGCTTTCTTT,CASSPSIPMNTEAFF
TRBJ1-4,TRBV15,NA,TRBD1,TGTGCCATCAACCGGGACAGGGGGACCGAAAAACTGTTTTTT,CAINRDRGTEKLFF
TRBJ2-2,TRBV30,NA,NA,TGTGCCTGGAAACGGGGAAACGCGAACACCGGGGAGCTGTTTTTT,CAWKRGNANTGELFF
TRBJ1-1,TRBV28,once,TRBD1,TGTGCCAGCAGTGACAGGGGCGCTTTCTTT,CASSDRGAFF
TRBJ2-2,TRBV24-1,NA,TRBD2,TGTGCCACCACCCCCGGGGGGGGGACCGGGGAGCTGTTTTTT,CATTPGGGTGELFF
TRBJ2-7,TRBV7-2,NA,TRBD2,TGTGCCAGCAGCTTACCTAGCGGGAGCTCCTACGAGCAGTACTTC,CASSLPSGSSYEQYF
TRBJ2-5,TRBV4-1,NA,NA,TGCGCCAGCAGCCAGACATGGATGAAAGAGACCCAGTACTTC,CASSQTWMKETQYF
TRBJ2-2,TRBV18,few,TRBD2,TGTGCCAGCTCATCCCTAGCGGACACCGGGGAGCTGTTTTTT,CASSSLADTGELFF
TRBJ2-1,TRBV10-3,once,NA,TGTGCCATCAGTGACAGAATCGGAAGCGATGAGCAGTTCTTC,CAISDRIGSDEQFF
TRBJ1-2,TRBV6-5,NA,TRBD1,TGTGCCAGCAGTACAGGGGCGGGAGGCTACACCTTC,CASSTGAGGYTF
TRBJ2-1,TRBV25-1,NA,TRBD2,TGTGCCAGCAGTGTTATAGCGGGAGGATCCTACAATGAGCAGTTCTTC,CASSVIAGGSYNEQFF
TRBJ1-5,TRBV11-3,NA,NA,TGTGCCAGCAGCTTAGATCCTTTAGAACCCCAGCATTTT,CASSLDPLEPQHF
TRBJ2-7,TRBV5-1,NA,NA,TGCGCCAGCGCCGGCGGGGGCTTACCCTCCGAGCAGTACTTC,CASAGGGLPSEQYF
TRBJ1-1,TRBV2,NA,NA,TGTGCCAGCAGTGACAGGAACAGCGGGAACACTGAAGCTTTCTTT,CASSDRNSGNTEAFF
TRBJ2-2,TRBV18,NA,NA,TGTGCCAGCTCACCTACAGGGTCGGTGAACACCGGGGAGCTGTTTTTT,CASSPTGSVNTGELFF
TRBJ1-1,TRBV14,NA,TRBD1,TGTGCCAGCAGCCCGGGACAGGGTTTTAACATGAACACTGAAGCTTTCTTT,CASSPGQGFNMNTEAFF